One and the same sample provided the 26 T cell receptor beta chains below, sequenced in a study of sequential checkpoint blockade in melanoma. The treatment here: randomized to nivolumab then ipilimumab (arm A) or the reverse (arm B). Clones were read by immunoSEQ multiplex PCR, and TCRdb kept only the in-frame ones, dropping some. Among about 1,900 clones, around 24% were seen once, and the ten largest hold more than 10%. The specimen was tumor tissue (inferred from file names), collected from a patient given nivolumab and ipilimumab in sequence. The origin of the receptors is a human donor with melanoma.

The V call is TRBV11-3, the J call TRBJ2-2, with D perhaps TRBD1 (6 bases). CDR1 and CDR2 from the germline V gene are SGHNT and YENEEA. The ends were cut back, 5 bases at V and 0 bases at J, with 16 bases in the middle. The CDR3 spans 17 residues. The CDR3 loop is CASSRDRKASNTGELFF. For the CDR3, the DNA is TGTGCCAGCAGCAGAGACAGGAAGGCTTCGAACACCGGGGAGCTGTTTTTT.

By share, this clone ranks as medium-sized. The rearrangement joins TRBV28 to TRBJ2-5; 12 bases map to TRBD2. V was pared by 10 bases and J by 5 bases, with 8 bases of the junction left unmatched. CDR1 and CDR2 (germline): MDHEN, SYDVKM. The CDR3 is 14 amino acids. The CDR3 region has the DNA TGTGCCAATCGACTAGCGGGAGAAGTGGAGACCCAGTACTTC. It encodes CANRLAGEVETQYF. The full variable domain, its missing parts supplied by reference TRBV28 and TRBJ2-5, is DVKVTQSSRYLVKRTGEKVFLECVQDMDHENMFWYRQDPGLGLRLIYFSYDVKMKEKGDIPEGYSVSREKKERFSLILESASTNQTSMYLCANRLAGEVETQYFGPGTRLLVL.

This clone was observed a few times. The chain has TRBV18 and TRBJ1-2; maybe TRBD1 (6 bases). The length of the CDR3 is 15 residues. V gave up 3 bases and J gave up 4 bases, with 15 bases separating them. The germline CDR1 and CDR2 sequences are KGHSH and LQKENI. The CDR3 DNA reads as TGTGCCAGCTCACCTGTCAGGGGCAAAGCCTATGGCTACACCTTC. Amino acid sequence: CASSPVRGKAYGYTF.

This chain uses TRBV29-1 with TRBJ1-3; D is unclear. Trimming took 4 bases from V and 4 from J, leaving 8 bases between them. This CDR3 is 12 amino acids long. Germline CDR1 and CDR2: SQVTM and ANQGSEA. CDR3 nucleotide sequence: TGCAGCGTTGCAGAGGCAGGAAACACCATATATTTT. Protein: CSVAEAGNTIYF.

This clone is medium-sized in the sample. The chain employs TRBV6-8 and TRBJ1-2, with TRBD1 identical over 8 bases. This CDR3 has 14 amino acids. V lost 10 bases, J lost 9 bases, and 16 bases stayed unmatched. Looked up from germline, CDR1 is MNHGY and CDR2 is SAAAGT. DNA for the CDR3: TGTGCCATCAGGCCGACAGGGGTTGCGGGTAGCTACACCTTC. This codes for CAIRPTGVAGSYTF.

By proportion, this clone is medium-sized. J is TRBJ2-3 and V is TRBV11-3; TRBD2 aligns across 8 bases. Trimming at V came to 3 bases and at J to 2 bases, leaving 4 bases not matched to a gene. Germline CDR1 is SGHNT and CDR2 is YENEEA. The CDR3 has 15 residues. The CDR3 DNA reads TGTGCCAGCAGCTTGAAACTAGCGGCCACAGATACGCAGTATTTT. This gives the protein CASSLKLAATDTQYF.

In nucleotides, the CDR3 is TGTGCCTGGAACCCCTCCGGGACCGGGCCCGGGGGCTACACCTTC. This translates into CAWNPSGTGPGGYTF. V is TRBV30 and J is TRBJ1-2; a weak D match, TRBD1 (5 bases). The V gene's germline CDR1 is GTSNPN and CDR2 SVGIG (reference sequence). The CDR3 runs 15 residues. V was trimmed by 4 bases and J by 8 bases, leaving 23 bases between them.

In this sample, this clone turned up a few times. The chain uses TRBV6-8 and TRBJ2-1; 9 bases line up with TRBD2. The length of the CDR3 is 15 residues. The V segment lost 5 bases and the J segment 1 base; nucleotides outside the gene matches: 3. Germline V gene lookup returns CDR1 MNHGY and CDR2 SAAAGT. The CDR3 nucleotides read TGTGCCAGCAGTGACCTAGCGGGGTCCTACAATGAGCAGTTCTTC. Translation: CASSDLAGSYNEQFF.

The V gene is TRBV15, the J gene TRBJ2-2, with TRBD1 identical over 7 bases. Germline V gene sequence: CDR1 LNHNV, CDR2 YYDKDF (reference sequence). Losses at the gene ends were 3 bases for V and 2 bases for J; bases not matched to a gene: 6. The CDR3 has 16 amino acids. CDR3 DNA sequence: TGTGCCACCAGCAGTCGGGACAGCCAAAACACCGGGGAGCTGTTTTTT. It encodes CATSSRDSQNTGELFF.

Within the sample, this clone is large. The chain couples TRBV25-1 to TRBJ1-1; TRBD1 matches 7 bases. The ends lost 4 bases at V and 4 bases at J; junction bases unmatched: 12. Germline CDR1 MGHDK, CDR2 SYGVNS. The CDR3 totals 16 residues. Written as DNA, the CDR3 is TGTGCCAGCAGTGGGACCCCAGTCAGGGGGGGCACTGAAGCTTTCTTT. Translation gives CASSGTPVRGGTEAFF.

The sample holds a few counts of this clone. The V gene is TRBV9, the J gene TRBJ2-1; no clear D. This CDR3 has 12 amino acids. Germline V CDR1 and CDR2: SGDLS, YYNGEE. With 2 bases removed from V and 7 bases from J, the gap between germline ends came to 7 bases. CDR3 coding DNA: TGTGCCAGCAGCGTTTGGGAAAATGAGCAGTTCTTC. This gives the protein CASSVWENEQFF.

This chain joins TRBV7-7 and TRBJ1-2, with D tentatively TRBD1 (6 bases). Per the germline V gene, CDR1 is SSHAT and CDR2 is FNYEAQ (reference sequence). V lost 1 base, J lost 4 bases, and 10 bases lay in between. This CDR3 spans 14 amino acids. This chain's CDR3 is CASSLGETGYGYTF. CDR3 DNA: TGTGCCAGCAGCTTAGGGGAGACAGGCTATGGCTACACCTTC.

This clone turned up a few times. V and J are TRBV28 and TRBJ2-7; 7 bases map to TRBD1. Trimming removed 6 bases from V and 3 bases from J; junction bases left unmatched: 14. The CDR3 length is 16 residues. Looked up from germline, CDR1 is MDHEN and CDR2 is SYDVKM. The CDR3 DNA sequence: TGTGCCAGCAGCACACGGACAGGTTTTCCTGACTACGAGCAGTACTTC. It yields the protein CASSTRTGFPDYEQYF. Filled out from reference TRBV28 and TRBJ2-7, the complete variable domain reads DVKVTQSSRYLVKRTGEKVFLECVQDMDHENMFWYRQDPGLGLRLIYFSYDVKMKEKGDIPEGYSVSREKKERFSLILESASTNQTSMYLCASSTRTGFPDYEQYFGPGTRLTVT.

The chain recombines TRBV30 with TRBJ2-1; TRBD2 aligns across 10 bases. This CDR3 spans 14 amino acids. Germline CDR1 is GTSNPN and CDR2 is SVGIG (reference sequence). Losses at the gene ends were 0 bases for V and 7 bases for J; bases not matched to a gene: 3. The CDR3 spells CAWSVLAGFNEQFF. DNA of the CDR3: TGTGCCTGGAGTGTACTAGCGGGATTTAATGAGCAGTTCTTC.

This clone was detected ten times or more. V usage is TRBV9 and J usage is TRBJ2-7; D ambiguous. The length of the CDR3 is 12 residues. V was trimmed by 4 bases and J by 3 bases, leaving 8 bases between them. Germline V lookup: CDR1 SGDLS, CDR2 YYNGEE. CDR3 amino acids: CASSFTLYEQYF. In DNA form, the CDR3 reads TGTGCCAGCAGCTTTACGCTCTACGAGCAGTACTTC. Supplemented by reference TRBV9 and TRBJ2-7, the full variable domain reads DSGVTQTPKHLITATGQRVTLRCSPRSGDLSVYWYQQSLDQGLQFLIQYYNGEERAKGNILERFSAQQFPDLHSELNLSSLELGDSALYFCASSFTLYEQYFGPGTRLTVT.

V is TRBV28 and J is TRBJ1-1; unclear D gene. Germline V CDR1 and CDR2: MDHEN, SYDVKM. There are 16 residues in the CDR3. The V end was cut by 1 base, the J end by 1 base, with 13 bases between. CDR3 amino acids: CASSLSRSGGNTEAFF. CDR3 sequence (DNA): TGTGCCAGCAGTTTATCACGATCTGGAGGGAACACTGAAGCTTTCTTT.

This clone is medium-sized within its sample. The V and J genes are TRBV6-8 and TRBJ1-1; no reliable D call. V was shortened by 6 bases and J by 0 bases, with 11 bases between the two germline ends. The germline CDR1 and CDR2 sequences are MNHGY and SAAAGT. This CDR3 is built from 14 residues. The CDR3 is CASSAHRLNTEAFF. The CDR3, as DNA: TGTGCCAGCAGCGCACACCGATTGAACACTGAAGCTTTCTTT.

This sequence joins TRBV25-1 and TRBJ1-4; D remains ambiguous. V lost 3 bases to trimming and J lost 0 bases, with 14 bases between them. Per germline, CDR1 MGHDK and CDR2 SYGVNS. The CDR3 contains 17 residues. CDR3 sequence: CASSESGTGTTNEKLFF. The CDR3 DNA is TGTGCCAGCAGTGAGTCAGGCACGGGAACAACTAATGAAAAACTGTTTTTT.

The CDR3 bases are TGCAGCGTGCGTAGGGACAGCGACCAAGAGACCCAGTACTTC. Its translation: CSVRRDSDQETQYF. The J gene is TRBJ2-5, the V gene TRBV29-1; 7 bases are shared with TRBD1. The CDR3 length is 14 residues. Trimming cost V 6 bases and J 0 bases; bases outside gene matches: 7. CDR1 is SQVTM and CDR2 is ANQGSEA in the germline V gene.

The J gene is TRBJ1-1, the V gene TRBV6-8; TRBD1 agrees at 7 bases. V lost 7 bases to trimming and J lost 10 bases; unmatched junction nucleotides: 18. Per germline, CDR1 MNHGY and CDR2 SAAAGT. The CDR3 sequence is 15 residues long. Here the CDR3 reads CASISLNGRRGGAFF. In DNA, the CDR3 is TGTGCCAGCATATCCCTAAACGGGCGCAGGGGGGGAGCTTTCTTT.

The DNA for the CDR3 is TGCGCCAGCAGCTCTGGACAGGGGGCTCGTCGGGGCCAAGAGACCCAGTACTTC. Translated, it gives CASSSGQGARRGQETQYF. V usage is TRBV5-1 and J usage is TRBJ2-5; 11 nucleotides align to TRBD1. Germline-derived CDR1 and CDR2 are SGHRS and YFSETQ. The trim removed 3 bases at V and 1 base at J, leaving 11 bases unmatched. The CDR3 is made up of 18 amino acids.

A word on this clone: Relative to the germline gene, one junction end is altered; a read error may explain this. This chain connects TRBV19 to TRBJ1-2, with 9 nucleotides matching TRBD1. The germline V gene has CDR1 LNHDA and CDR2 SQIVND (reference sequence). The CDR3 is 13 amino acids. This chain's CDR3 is CASSPTGTGSPGF. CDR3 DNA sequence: TGTGCCAGTAGTCCTACCGGGACAGGGTCCCCCGGATTC.

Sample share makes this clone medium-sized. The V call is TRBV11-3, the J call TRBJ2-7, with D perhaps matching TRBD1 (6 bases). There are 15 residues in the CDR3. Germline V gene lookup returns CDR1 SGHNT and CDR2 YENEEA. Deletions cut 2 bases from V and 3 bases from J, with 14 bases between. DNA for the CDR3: TGTGCCAGCAGCTTATACAGTGGGGGCTTCTACGAGCAGTACTTC. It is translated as CASSLYSGGFYEQYF.

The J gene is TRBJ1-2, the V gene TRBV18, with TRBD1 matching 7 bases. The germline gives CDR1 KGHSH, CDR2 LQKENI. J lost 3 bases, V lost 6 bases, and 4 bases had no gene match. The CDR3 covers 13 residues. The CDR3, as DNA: TGTGCCAGCTCCCCCGGGACAGACTATGGCTACACCTTC. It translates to CASSPGTDYGYTF. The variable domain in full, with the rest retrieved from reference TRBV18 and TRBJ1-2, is NAGVMQNPRHLVRRRGQEARLRCSPMKGHSHVYWYRQLPEEGLKFMVYLQKENIIDESGMPKERFSAEFPKEGPSILRIQQVVRGDSAAYFCASSPGTDYGYTFGSGTRLTVV.

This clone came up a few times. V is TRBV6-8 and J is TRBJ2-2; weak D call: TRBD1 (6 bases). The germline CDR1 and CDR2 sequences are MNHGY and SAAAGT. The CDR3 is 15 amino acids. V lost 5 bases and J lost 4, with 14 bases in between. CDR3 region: CASSPHGQITGELFF. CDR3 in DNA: TGTGCCAGCAGTCCACACGGACAGATCACCGGGGAGCTGTTTTTT.

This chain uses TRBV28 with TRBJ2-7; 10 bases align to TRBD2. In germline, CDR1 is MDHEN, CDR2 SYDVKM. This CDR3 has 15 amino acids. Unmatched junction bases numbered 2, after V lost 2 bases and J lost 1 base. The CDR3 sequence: CASSLSGGGSYEQYF. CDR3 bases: TGTGCCAGCAGTTTAAGCGGGGGGGGATCCTACGAGCAGTACTTC.